The source of this T cell receptor beta chain is a study of Ad26.COV2.S vaccination and SARS-CoV-2 variants. Study details: Donor got 5x10^10 or 1x10^11 viral particles of Ad26.COV2.S.

Study-wide points: The study found similar non-spike TCR breadth in vaccine and placebo recipients. The placebo group had lower spike-specific TCR breadth than the vaccine recipients did.

About this clone itself: Its antigen is unknown.

Measured with immunoSEQ multiplex PCR; TCRdb has only the in-frame clones, and not every one. The sample records about 470,000 clones, 90% being singletons. Stated treatment: about 20 received Ad26.COV2.S at low or high dose, single or two shots; about 5 received placebo; per-sample allocation not given. Specimens were obtained on day 63 following the first vaccine or placebo injection. The vaccine antigen was prefusion-stabilized Wuhan SARS-CoV-2 spike. Losses at the gene ends were 7 bases for V and 4 bases for J; bases not matched to a gene: 9. Germline CDR1 is LNHNV and CDR2 is YYDKDF (reference sequence). This CDR3 region has 15 residues.

The chain uses TRBV15 and TRBJ2-1; 8 bases align to TRBD1. The TCR originated in a person aged 18-60 years who received the Ad26.COV2.S COVID-19 vaccine or a placebo. This specimen consisted of peripheral blood, obtained in a trial of Ad26.COV2.S vaccine versus placebo. As DNA, the CDR3 is TGTGCCACCACCACAGGGGGGAGAAATTACAATGAGCAGTTCTTC. Its translation: CATTTGGRNYNEQFF.